The 26 T cell receptor beta chains below were found in one sample sequenced in a study of technical replicates of blood from several donors (dated by TCRdb to about 2017). Libraries were made using the immunoSEQ multiplex PCR assay. The clones in this table, taken by TCRdb from immuneACCESS, are in-frame only. Not every clone is retained; where verified, under half of the shortfall comes from an unresolved V gene, and the cause of the rest is unknown. This sample gives tens of thousands of clones in total; around nine tenths of them show up just once. The ten top clones hold 0.4% to 0.5% of the sample. Sequences were obtained from T cells isolated from PBMCs. These TCRs come from a human donor in good health.

V gene TRBV11-2 combines with J gene TRBJ2-5; tentative D call: TRBD2 (6 bases). Trimming removed 8 bases from V and 5 bases from J, with 12 bases in between. CDR1 and CDR2 from the germline V gene are SGHAT and FQNNGV. CDR3 size: 12 residues. CDR3 nucleotide sequence: TGTGCCAGCGGAGCGGGCGGGGAGACCCAGTACTTC. Amino acid sequence: CASGAGGETQYF.

The V gene is TRBV30, the J gene TRBJ1-2; 11 positions match TRBD1. Trimming at V came to 1 base and at J to 7 bases, leaving 5 bases not matched to a gene. CDR1 GTSNPN and CDR2 SVGIG come from the germline V gene (reference sequence). The CDR3 contains 14 residues. The CDR3 sequence is CAWSGDRGVGGYTF. For the CDR3, the DNA is TGTGCCTGGAGTGGGGACAGGGGGGTGGGTGGCTACACCTTC.

The chain uses TRBV6-6 and TRBJ2-7; D is perhaps TRBD2 (6 bases). In germline, CDR1 is MNHNY, CDR2 SVGAGI (reference sequence). Trimming removed 3 bases at V and 1 base at J, with 16 bases between. This CDR3 spans 16 amino acids. DNA of the CDR3: TGTGCCAGCAGTTATCGTTTGAGGGGAGGTTCCTACGAGCAGTACTTC. It codes for CASSYRLRGGSYEQYF.

The rearrangement links TRBV30 to TRBJ2-1, with 7 nucleotides matching TRBD2. V lost 0 bases, J lost 7 bases, and 12 bases stayed unmatched. Germline V CDR1 and CDR2: GTSNPN, SVGIG (reference sequence). The CDR3 contains 16 residues. CDR3: CAWSVLSGGERNEQFF. The CDR3 region has the DNA TGTGCCTGGAGTGTACTTTCGGGGGGAGAGAGGAATGAGCAGTTCTTC.

The rearrangement joins TRBV9 to TRBJ2-2, with D hard to call. CDR3 length: 12 residues. The germline CDR1 and CDR2 sequences are SGDLS and YYNGEE. V dropped 4 bases and J dropped 4 bases, with 5 bases sitting between them. This CDR3 reads CASSLFTGELFF. CDR3 in DNA: TGTGCCAGCAGCTTATTCACCGGGGAGCTGTTTTTT.

The V gene is TRBV7-9, the J gene TRBJ1-3; 11 positions agree with TRBD1. The junction had 7 bases not matched to a gene; V was cut back by 5 bases and J by 4 bases. This CDR3 is built from 16 residues. Germline V gene lookup returns CDR1 SEHNR and CDR2 FQNEAQ (reference sequence). The CDR3 sequence is CASSRGQGASGNTIYF. DNA of the CDR3: TGTGCCAGCAGCCGTGGACAGGGGGCATCAGGAAACACCATATATTTT.

The chain joins TRBV7-2 to TRBJ2-4; 7 bases agree with TRBD1. Germline-derived CDR1 and CDR2 are SGHTA and FQGNSA. The trim removed 1 base at V and 4 bases at J, leaving 4 bases unmatched. CDR3 length: 15 residues. The CDR3 DNA reads as TGTGCCAGCAGCTTAGTTACAGGGGCAAAAAACATTCAGTACTTC. It is translated as CASSLVTGAKNIQYF.

This clone was detected only a few times. The chain recombines TRBV11-1 with TRBJ2-7; D might be TRBD2 (6 bases). V shed 5 bases and J shed 3 bases, with 17 bases lying between them. The germline gives CDR1 SGHAT, CDR2 FQDESV (reference sequence). This CDR3 has 15 residues. CDR3 protein: CASSINSGALYEQYF. CDR3 nucleotide sequence: TGTGCCAGCAGCATAAACTCGGGAGCCCTCTACGAGCAGTACTTC. The full variable domain, in which reference TRBV11-1 and TRBJ2-7 provide the parts outside the CDR3, is EAEVAQSPRYKITEKSQAVAFWCDPISGHATLYWYRQILGQGPELLVQFQDESVVDDSQLPKDRFSAERLKGVDSTLKIQPAELGDSAMYLCASSINSGALYEQYFGPGTRLTVT.

The genes are TRBV29-1 and TRBJ2-7; D unclear. Trimming stripped 6 bases from V and 1 base from J, with 7 bases between. The germline V gene encodes CDR1 SQVTM and CDR2 ANQGSEA. The CDR3 runs to 11 residues. The CDR3 DNA sequence: TGCAGCGTATCTCGTTCCTACGAGCAGTACTTC. Its translation: CSVSRSYEQYF.

The rearrangement uses TRBV14 and TRBJ2-7; D is undetermined. The CDR3 is 11 residues long. Germline CDR1 reads SGHDN; CDR2 reads FVKESK. V shed 5 bases and J shed 6 bases, with 8 bases lying between them. This CDR3 reads CASSATVEQYF. The CDR3, as DNA: TGTGCCAGCAGCGCCACAGTCGAGCAGTACTTC.

The V call is TRBV7-2, the J call TRBJ2-7, with TRBD2 matching over 9 bases. The CDR3 contains 16 residues. Germline CDR1 and CDR2: SGHTA and FQGNSA. V was pared by 5 bases and J by 7 bases, with 15 bases of the junction left unmatched. CDR3 nucleotides: TGTGCCAGCAGCCCCCTCCCTCCCTTAGCGGGAGAGGAGCAGTACTTC. This translates into CASSPLPPLAGEEQYF.

J is TRBJ2-1 and V is TRBV7-3; tentative D call: TRBD1 (5 bases). This CDR3 spans 15 amino acids. Germline-derived CDR1 and CDR2 are SGHTA and FQGTGA. Trimming pared 0 bases from V and 6 bases from J, leaving 12 bases between. CDR3 bases: TGTGCCAGCAGCTTAACCCCGGCAGGGCCCAATGAGCAGTTCTTC. Its translation is CASSLTPAGPNEQFF.

The chain carries TRBV10-3 and TRBJ2-3; the D is unclear. The CDR3 is 14 residues long. CDR1 and CDR2 (germline): ENHRY, SYGVKD. Deletions cut 2 bases from V and 2 bases from J, with 8 bases between. The CDR3 loop is CAISEVGSTDTQYF. The DNA for the CDR3 is TGTGCCATCAGTGAGGTGGGCTCCACAGATACGCAGTATTTT.

In nucleotides, the CDR3 is TGTGCCAGCAGTTCCCTCCAGGGGCCAGGTAATCAGCCCCAGCATTTT. This sequence encodes CASSSLQGPGNQPQHF. The V call is TRBV27, the J call TRBJ1-5, with D possibly TRBD1 on 6 matching bases. The germline CDR1 and CDR2 sequences are MNHEY and SMNVEV (reference sequence). Between the trimmed V and J ends, which lost 4 bases and 4 bases, there was a span of 17 bases. This CDR3 has 16 residues.

This clone was seen a few times. This chain links TRBV5-4 with TRBJ1-1, with no clear D. Trimming pared 1 base from V and 2 bases from J, leaving 9 bases between. In germline, CDR1 is SGHNT, CDR2 YYREEE (reference sequence). The CDR3 extends over 14 amino acids. The CDR3 nucleotides read TGTGCCAGCAGCTTGATAGGGAGAAACACTGAAGCTTTCTTT. Its translation is CASSLIGRNTEAFF.

The gene calls are TRBV30 and TRBJ2-1; TRBD2 agrees at 8 bases. This CDR3 contains 15 residues. Per the germline V gene, CDR1 is GTSNPN and CDR2 is SVGIG (reference sequence). J gave up 7 bases and V 0 bases, and 8 bases lay outside the gene matches. DNA for the CDR3: TGTGCCTGGAGTGTACAAGCGGGAGCGGGTAATGAGCAGTTCTTC. This encodes CAWSVQAGAGNEQFF.

The chain is built from TRBV5-1 and TRBJ1-1; D is possibly TRBD1 (6 bases). CDR3 size: 13 residues. Trimming removed 4 bases at V and 5 bases at J, with 12 bases between. Germline CDR1 reads SGHRS; CDR2 reads YFSETQ. For the CDR3, the DNA is TGCGCCAGCAGCATACAGGGTGGAACTGAAGCTTTCTTT. Encoded protein: CASSIQGGTEAFF.

The chain has TRBV9 and TRBJ2-1; unclear D gene. Trimming removed 3 bases from V and 10 bases from J, with 8 bases in between. Germline CDR1 and CDR2: SGDLS and YYNGEE. The CDR3 runs to 11 residues. This chain's CDR3 is CASSASLEQFF. CDR3 coding DNA: TGTGCCAGCAGCGCCTCCCTAGAGCAGTTCTTC.

V usage is TRBV20-1 and J usage is TRBJ1-4, with 7 bases identical to TRBD1. Germline loops: CDR1 DFQATT, CDR2 SNEGSKA (reference sequence). V lost 6 bases, J lost 12 bases, and 7 bases stayed unmatched. The CDR3 runs to 11 residues. CDR3 nucleotides: TGCAGTGCGTACGACAGGGTACAACTGTTTTTT. Translation gives CSAYDRVQLFF.

The chain uses TRBV7-9 and TRBJ2-1; 14 bases line up with TRBD2. J lost 8 bases, V lost 1 base, and 13 bases had no gene match. Germline V gives CDR1 SEHNR, CDR2 FQNEAQ (reference sequence). This CDR3 region has 19 residues. The CDR3 DNA sequence: TGTGCCAGCAGCTTAGGAAGACCGGGACTAGCGGGAGATTTCGATGAGCAGTTCTTC. This codes for CASSLGRPGLAGDFDEQFF.

The chain has TRBV7-3 and TRBJ2-3, with TRBD1 matching 9 bases. J was trimmed by 3 bases and V by 2 bases; bases with no gene match: 0. The CDR3 is 14 residues long. CDR1 is SGHTA, CDR2 FQGTGA, per germline. The CDR3 reads CASSLGTGTDTQYF. For the CDR3, the DNA is TGTGCCAGCAGCTTAGGGACAGGGACAGATACGCAGTATTTT.

This clone was seen more than once but under ten times. J is TRBJ2-1 and V is TRBV7-9; 10 bases align to TRBD1. Losses at the gene ends were 4 bases for V and 4 bases for J; bases not matched to a gene: 4. Germline values: CDR1 SEHNR, CDR2 FQNEAQ (reference sequence). This CDR3 has 15 residues. CDR3 sequence (DNA): TGTGCCAGCAGCTACCGACAGGGGGCTTACAATGAGCAGTTCTTC. Protein sequence: CASSYRQGAYNEQFF.

This clone showed up just once. V and J are TRBV6-5 and TRBJ1-1; D ambiguous. CDR3 length: 13 residues. Trimming left V 7 bases short and J 0 bases short, with 9 bases between. Germline CDR1 and CDR2: MNHEY and SVGAGI. The CDR3 nucleotides read TGTGCCAGCAAAGCACAGTTGAACACTGAAGCTTTCTTT. It translates to CASKAQLNTEAFF.

The chain uses TRBV9 and TRBJ2-7, with TRBD2 identical over 7 bases. The ends lost 4 bases at V and 1 base at J; junction bases unmatched: 8. The V gene's germline CDR1 is SGDLS and CDR2 YYNGEE. The CDR3 is 15 amino acids. DNA for the CDR3: TGTGCCAGCAGCCCCGAGGTGGGACTATCCTACGAGCAGTACTTC. Its translation is CASSPEVGLSYEQYF.

This CDR3 is CASSLVRLAGGTDTQYF. CDR3 nucleotide sequence: TGTGCCAGCAGCTTAGTCCGGCTAGCGGGCGGCACAGATACGCAGTATTTT. The rearrangement uses TRBV11-3 and TRBJ2-3, with 8 nucleotides matching TRBD2. Germline V CDR1 and CDR2: SGHNT, YENEEA. The V segment lost 1 base and the J segment 1 base; nucleotides outside the gene matches: 7. This CDR3 region has 17 residues.

The V call is TRBV15, the J call TRBJ2-7, with 9 bases that match TRBD2. Germline trimming cut 3 bases from V and 2 bases from J; bases unmatched to any gene: 8. This CDR3 has 16 residues. Germline assignment: CDR1 LNHNV and CDR2 YYDKDF (reference sequence). In DNA, the CDR3 is TGTGCCACCAGCAGCAATCTGGCTAGCGGGACCTACGAGCAGTACTTC. Protein product: CATSSNLASGTYEQYF.